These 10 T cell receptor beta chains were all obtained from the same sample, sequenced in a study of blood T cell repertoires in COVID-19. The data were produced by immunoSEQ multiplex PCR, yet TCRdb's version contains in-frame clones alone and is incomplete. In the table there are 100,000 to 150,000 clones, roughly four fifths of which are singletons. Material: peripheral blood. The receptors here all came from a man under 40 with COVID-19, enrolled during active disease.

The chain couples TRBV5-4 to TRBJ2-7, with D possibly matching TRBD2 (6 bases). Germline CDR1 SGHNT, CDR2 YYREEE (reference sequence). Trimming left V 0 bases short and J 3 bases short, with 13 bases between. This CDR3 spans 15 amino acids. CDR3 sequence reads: CASSLGGRGIYEQYF. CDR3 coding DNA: TGTGCCAGCAGCTTGGGCGGACGGGGGATCTACGAGCAGTACTTC. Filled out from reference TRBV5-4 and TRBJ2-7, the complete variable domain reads ETGVTQSPTHLIKTRGQQVTLRCSSQSGHNTVSWYQQALGQGPQFIFQYYREEENGRGNFPPRFSGLQFPNYSSELNVNALELDDSALYLCASSLGGRGIYEQYFGPGTRLTVT.

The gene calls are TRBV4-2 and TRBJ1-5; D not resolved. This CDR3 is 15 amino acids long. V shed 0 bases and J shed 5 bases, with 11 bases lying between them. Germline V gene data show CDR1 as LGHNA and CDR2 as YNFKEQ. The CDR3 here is CASSQDSGRDQPQHF. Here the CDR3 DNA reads TGTGCCAGCAGCCAAGATTCCGGCCGGGATCAGCCCCAGCATTTT.

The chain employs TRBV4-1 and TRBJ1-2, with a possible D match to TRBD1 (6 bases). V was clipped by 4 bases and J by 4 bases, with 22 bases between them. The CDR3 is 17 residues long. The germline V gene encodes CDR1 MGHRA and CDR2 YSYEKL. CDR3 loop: CASSPTQTVTGSYGYTF. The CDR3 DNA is TGCGCCAGCAGCCCCACCCAGACAGTAACAGGGAGCTATGGCTACACCTTC.

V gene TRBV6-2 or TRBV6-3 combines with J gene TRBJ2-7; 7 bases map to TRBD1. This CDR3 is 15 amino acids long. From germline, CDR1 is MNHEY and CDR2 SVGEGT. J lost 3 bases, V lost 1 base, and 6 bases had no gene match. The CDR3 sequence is CASSYFLRGLYEQYF. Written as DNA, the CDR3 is TGTGCCAGCAGTTACTTTTTAAGGGGGCTCTACGAGCAGTACTTC.

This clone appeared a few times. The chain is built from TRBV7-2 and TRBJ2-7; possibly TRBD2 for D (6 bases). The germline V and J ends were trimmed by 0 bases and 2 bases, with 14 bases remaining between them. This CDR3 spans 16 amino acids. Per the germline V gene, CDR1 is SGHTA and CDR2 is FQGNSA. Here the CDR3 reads CASSLARLGTTYEQYF. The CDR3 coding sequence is TGTGCCAGCAGCTTAGCCCGACTAGGGACGACCTACGAGCAGTACTTC.

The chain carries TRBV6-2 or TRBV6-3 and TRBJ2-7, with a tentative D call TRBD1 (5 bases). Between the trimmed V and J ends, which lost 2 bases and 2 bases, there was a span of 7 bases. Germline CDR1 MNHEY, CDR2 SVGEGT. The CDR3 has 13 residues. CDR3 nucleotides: TGTGCCAGCAGTTACGACAGACCCTACGAGCAGTACTTC. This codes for CASSYDRPYEQYF.

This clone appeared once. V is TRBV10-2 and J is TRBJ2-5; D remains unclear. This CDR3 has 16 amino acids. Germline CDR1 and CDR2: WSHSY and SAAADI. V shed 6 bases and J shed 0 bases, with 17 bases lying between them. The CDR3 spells CASRNYVDGDQETQYF. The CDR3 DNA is TGCGCCAGCAGAAACTACGTAGACGGCGACCAAGAGACCCAGTACTTC.

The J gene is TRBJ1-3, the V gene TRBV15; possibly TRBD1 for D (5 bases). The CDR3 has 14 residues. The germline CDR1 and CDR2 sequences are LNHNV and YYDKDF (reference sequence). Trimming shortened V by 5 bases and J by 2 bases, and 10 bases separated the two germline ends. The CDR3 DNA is TGTGCCACCAGCGGGGCCAACCCTGGAAACACCATATATTTT. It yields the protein CATSGANPGNTIYF.

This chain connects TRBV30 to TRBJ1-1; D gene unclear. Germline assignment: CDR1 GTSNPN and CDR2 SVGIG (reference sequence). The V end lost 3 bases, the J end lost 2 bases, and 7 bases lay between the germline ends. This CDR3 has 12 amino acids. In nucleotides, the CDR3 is TGTGCCTGGAGCAGGCCAAACACTGAAGCTTTCTTT. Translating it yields CAWSRPNTEAFF.

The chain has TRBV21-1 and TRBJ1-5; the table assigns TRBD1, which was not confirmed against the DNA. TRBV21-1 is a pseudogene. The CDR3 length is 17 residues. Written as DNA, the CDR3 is TGTGCCAGCAGCAAATCGACAGGGGTTCCCGACAATCAGCCCCAGCATTTT. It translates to CASSKSTGVPDNQPQHF.